Each of the 23 T cell receptor beta chains below was sequenced from the same sample in a study of Graves' ophthalmopathy and Graves' hyperthyroidism. Amplified TCR beta CDR3 regions were obtained using RNA transcripts as template. In the first round, RT-PCR was carried out with HTBI primers, and a multiplex PCR formed the second round. TCRdb processed the multiplex PCR reads anew with MiXCR; each CDR3 protein has one entry. The sample has 1 million to 1.3 million distinct CDR3 sequences; about two fifths are singletons. The sequenced sample was peripheral blood or thyroid tissue (not recorded which). Every receptor here comes from an adult man with Graves' hyperthyroidism.

V and J are TRBV29-1 and TRBJ2-5; unclear D gene. Trimming left V 4 bases short and J 5 bases short, with 11 bases between. The CDR3 runs 12 residues. Looked up from germline, CDR1 is SQVTM and CDR2 is ANQGSEA. CDR3 sequence: CSVGVGRETQYF. Written as DNA, the CDR3 is TGCAGCGTTGGTGTCGGACGGGAGACCCAGTACTTC.

This clonotype was detected many times. In DNA form, the CDR3 reads TGCAGCGTTGGGCGGACTAGTTTTTCCAACTCTGCCTACGAGCAGTACTTC. It encodes CSVGRTSFSNSAYEQYF. V and J are TRBV29-1 and TRBJ2-7; the match to TRBD2 covers 7 bases. Germline values: CDR1 SQVTM, CDR2 ANQGSEA. The junction had 17 bases not matched to a gene; V was cut back by 4 bases and J by 2 bases. This CDR3 has 17 residues.

The chain is built from TRBV20-1 and TRBJ2-3; tentative D call: TRBD2 (7 bases). Per germline, CDR1 DFQATT and CDR2 SNEGSKA (reference sequence). CDR3 length: 16 amino acids. The V gene lost 4 bases and the J gene lost 5 bases, with 22 bases spanning the gap. CDR3 residues: CSATPTSGGAVDTQYF. The CDR3, as DNA: TGCAGTGCTACCCCTACTAGTGGGGGGGCCGTAGATACGCAGTATTTT.

Ten or more counts support this clonotype. The genes are TRBV10-3 and TRBJ2-2; TRBD2 agrees at 9 bases. The ends lost 2 bases at V and 1 base at J; junction bases unmatched: 5. The germline V gene has CDR1 ENHRY and CDR2 SYGVKD. The CDR3 covers 17 residues. CDR3 nucleotide sequence: TGTGCCATCAGTGAGGCTAGCGGGGCAGAGAACACCGGGGAGCTGTTTTTT. Protein: CAISEASGAENTGELFF.

V is TRBV7-8 and J is TRBJ1-2; 9 nucleotides match TRBD1. Germline CDR1 reads SGHVS; CDR2 reads FQNEAQ. The CDR3 has 15 residues. The V gene end was trimmed by 4 bases and the J gene end by 2 bases; junction bases not matched to a gene: 5. This CDR3 is CASSYAGTGNYGYTF. In DNA, the CDR3 is TGTGCCAGCAGCTACGCCGGGACAGGGAACTATGGCTACACCTTC. Supplemented by reference TRBV7-8 and TRBJ1-2, the full variable domain reads GAGVSQSPRYKVAKRGQDVALRCDPISGHVSLFWYQQALGQGPEFLTYFQNEAQLDKSGLPSDRFFAERPEGSVSTLKIQRTQQEDSAVYLCASSYAGTGNYGYTFGSGTRLTVV.

This clonotype was recorded a few times. This chain uses TRBV7-2 with TRBJ2-2, with 10 bases aligning to TRBD1. This CDR3 is 18 amino acids long. Per germline, CDR1 SGHTA and CDR2 FQGNSA. Trimming at V came to 4 bases and at J to 3 bases, leaving 11 bases not matched to a gene. Written as DNA, the CDR3 is TGTGCCAGCAGCTCCAGAGGGCCGGACAGGGGGTACACCGGGGAGCTGTTTTTT. It encodes CASSSRGPDRGYTGELFF.

The sample holds many counts of this clonotype. CDR3 coding DNA: TGTGCCAGCAGTGAGGACCAGGGCTATGGCTACACCTTC. Its protein is CASSEDQGYGYTF. V gene TRBV6-5 combines with J gene TRBJ1-2, with D possibly TRBD1 on 5 matching bases. CDR1 and CDR2 from the germline V gene are MNHEY and SVGAGI. The CDR3 consists of 13 residues. The V gene lost 5 bases and the J gene lost 4 bases, with 11 bases spanning the gap.

On this clonotype itself: The conserved phenylalanine or tryptophan is not found at the CDR3 terminus, so this likely reflects a read error. The chain has TRBV7-2 and TRBJ1-6, with no clear D. This CDR3 spans 15 amino acids. Germline V gene data show CDR1 as SGHTA and CDR2 as FQGNSA. The V end was cut by 4 bases, the J end by 4 bases, with 11 bases between. CDR3 region: CASSYGYSYNSPLHL. CDR3 nucleotide sequence: TGTGCCAGCAGCTACGGGTACAGTTATAATTCACCCCTCCACCTT.

This clonotype was seen only once. The V and J genes are TRBV11-2 and TRBJ1-2; 10 nucleotides align to TRBD1. The CDR3 has 14 amino acids. Germline CDR1 reads SGHAT; CDR2 reads FQNNGV. Trimming at V came to 11 bases and at J to 13 bases, leaving 19 bases not matched to a gene. The CDR3 DNA sequence: TGTGCCTGCCTTACCCGGGACAGGGGTTTGATGGGCACCTTC. Its protein product is CACLTRDRGLMGTF.

In its sample, this clonotype was seen a few times. This chain uses TRBV7-3 with TRBJ1-5, with 11 nucleotides matching TRBD1. Germline V CDR1 and CDR2: SGHTA, FQGTGA. The CDR3 contains 15 residues. Losses at the gene ends were 5 bases for V and 6 bases for J; bases not matched to a gene: 6. The CDR3 region is CASSRDRGISQPQHF. DNA for the CDR3: TGTGCCAGCAGCCGGGACAGGGGGATTAGTCAGCCCCAGCATTTT.

With respect to this clonotype: A single base separates this from a much larger clone, so it may be a read error. The chain combines TRBV5-4 with TRBJ1-3; D ambiguous. Germline CDR1 SGHNT, CDR2 YYREEE (reference sequence). This CDR3 has 14 residues. CDR3 region: CASSLPGQRNTIFF. CDR3 DNA sequence: TGTGCCAGCAGCTTGCCCGGGCAGCGAAACACCATATTTTTT.

Ten or more counts support this clonotype. The J gene is TRBJ2-5, the V gene TRBV12-3 or TRBV12-4; D possibly corresponds to TRBD2 (6 bases). The CDR3 is made up of 14 amino acids. V lost 4 bases to trimming and J lost 5 bases, with 14 bases between them. DNA for the CDR3: TGTGCCAGCAGTTGGGAGACCGCGGGGGAGACCCAGTACTTC. This codes for CASSWETAGETQYF.

To note about this clonotype: At one end the junction does not follow the germline gene, possibly because of a read error. The chain has TRBV10-2 and TRBJ1-2, with a weak D call TRBD1 (6 bases). The CDR3 is made up of 14 amino acids. Germline V gives CDR1 WSHSY, CDR2 SAAADI. The DNA of the CDR3 is TGTGCCAGCAGCCCGGGACACCAGACCTATGGCTACACCTTC. Residues: CASSPGHQTYGYTF.

Concerning this clonotype: A junction boundary mismatches the germline segment, possibly from a read error. The chain carries TRBV5-1 and TRBJ2-2; the D gene could be TRBD1 or TRBD2 (5 bases each). CDR1 SGHRS and CDR2 YFSETQ come from the germline V gene. The CDR3 length is 15 residues. DNA of the CDR3: TGTGCCAGCAGCCCACTCCGGGACCGGATCGGGGAGCTGTTTTTT. Translated, it gives CASSPLRDRIGELFF.

This clonotype appeared many times. The chain carries TRBV24-1 and TRBJ2-6, with D perhaps TRBD1 (5 bases). V was shortened by 3 bases and J by 4 bases, with 12 bases between the two germline ends. Germline V gene lookup returns CDR1 KGHDR and CDR2 SFDVKD. This CDR3 spans 16 amino acids. DNA of the CDR3: TGTGCCACCAGTGATGCTACAGGAGCAGGGGCCAACGTCCTGACTTTC. It translates to CATSDATGAGANVLTF.

CDR3 protein: CASSPIQSPRYEQYF. The CDR3 DNA follows: TGTGCCAGCAGCCCTATTCAAAGCCCTCGGTACGAGCAGTACTTC. The genes are TRBV7-9 and TRBJ2-7; the D is unclear. The V gene's germline CDR1 is SEHNR and CDR2 FQNEAQ (reference sequence). This CDR3 is 15 amino acids long. V was trimmed by 5 bases and J by 4 bases, leaving 18 bases between them.

This clonotype was counted between two and nine times. The chain couples TRBV11-1 to TRBJ2-7; 12 bases are a match to TRBD2. The CDR3 sequence is 16 residues long. The ends lost 5 bases at V and 4 bases at J; junction bases unmatched: 9. The germline V gene encodes CDR1 SGHAT and CDR2 FQDESV (reference sequence). In nucleotides, the CDR3 is TGTGCCAGCAGCGTCGACCTAGCGGGAGGGCGTTACGAGCAGTACTTC. It encodes CASSVDLAGGRYEQYF. Drawing the rest from reference TRBV11-1 and TRBJ2-7, the complete variable domain is EAEVAQSPRYKITEKSQAVAFWCDPISGHATLYWYRQILGQGPELLVQFQDESVVDDSQLPKDRFSAERLKGVDSTLKIQPAELGDSAMYLCASSVDLAGGRYEQYFGPGTRLTVT.

This clonotype occurred many times. This sequence joins TRBV20-1 and TRBJ2-7; 11 nucleotides match TRBD2. Germline V CDR1 and CDR2: DFQATT, SNEGSKA (reference sequence). Trimming removed 3 bases from V and 3 bases from J; junction bases left unmatched: 4. The CDR3 spans 14 residues. The CDR3: CSARGGLAVYEQYF. Written as DNA, the CDR3 is TGCAGTGCTAGGGGGGGACTAGCGGTCTACGAGCAGTACTTC.

The chain employs TRBV2 and TRBJ1-2; D unclear. The length of the CDR3 is 14 residues. CDR1 is SNHLY and CDR2 is FYNNEI in the germline V gene. V lost 5 bases and J 3 bases, leaving 13 bases between the germline ends. The CDR3 spells CASSLVVSDYGYTF. CDR3 in DNA: TGTGCCAGCAGTTTGGTGGTCTCTGACTATGGCTACACCTTC.

This clonotype occurred many times. The CDR3 spells CSARTTMGSGETQYF. CDR3 nucleotides: TGCAGTGCTCGAACTACGATGGGGTCTGGGGAGACCCAGTACTTC. V gene TRBV20-1 combines with J gene TRBJ2-5; D remains unclear. Germline V gives CDR1 DFQATT, CDR2 SNEGSKA (reference sequence). The CDR3 consists of 15 residues. The V and J ends lost 5 bases and 5 bases respectively, with 21 bases between them.

In DNA form, the CDR3 reads TGCAGCCCCGGTGTTGCGGGCACTGAAGCTTTCTTT. Its protein is CSPGVAGTEAFF. This chain connects TRBV20-1 to TRBJ1-1; D not resolved. Germline-derived CDR1 and CDR2 are DFQATT and SNEGSKA (reference sequence). The CDR3 is made up of 12 amino acids.

The chain links TRBV29-1 to TRBJ2-2, with D possibly TRBD1 on 6 matching bases. CDR1 is SQVTM and CDR2 is ANQGSEA in the germline V gene. Trimming shortened V by 5 bases and J by 3 bases, and 22 bases separated the two germline ends. The CDR3 has 17 amino acids. As DNA, the CDR3 is TGCAGCGTTACCGGACTCCTAGGGGGTGGCTACACCGGGGAGCTGTTTTTT. This encodes CSVTGLLGGGYTGELFF.

This clonotype has at least ten counts. The chain combines TRBV10-3 with TRBJ2-7; D is undetermined. The CDR3 consists of 13 residues. Germline V lookup: CDR1 ENHRY, CDR2 SYGVKD. Trimming pared 5 bases from V and 1 base from J, leaving 9 bases between. The CDR3: CAISPPSSYEQYF. The CDR3 DNA is TGTGCCATCAGTCCTCCTAGTTCCTACGAGCAGTACTTC.